The T cell receptor (beta chain) under discussion was sequenced for a study of vaccination and CD4 T cells after COVID-19. Overall study: The authors exposed cells to overlapping spike peptides derived from SARS-CoV-2, HCoV-NL63, HCoV-OC43 and HCoV-229E.

Indicated treatment: approximately nine-day PBMC culture with coronavirus spike peptide pools or control peptides (ViraFEST assay). The Oncomine TCR Beta short-read assay sequenced DNA from cultured CD4+ T cells. Cultured CD4+ T cells yielded the extracted genomic DNA. TCRdb processed the PCR reads anew with MiXCR; each CDR3 protein has one entry. The sample holds roughly 20,000 distinct CDR3 sequences, around 48% seen once. This clonotype has only a few counts. Its target is unknown. This CDR3 is 13 amino acids long. V trimming: 8 bases; J trimming: 1 base; junction bases outside the gene matches: 3. Germline V gene data show CDR1 as DFQATT and CDR2 as SNEGSKA (reference sequence).

This chain joins TRBV20-1 and TRBJ2-3, with 10 bases aligning to TRBD2. The input for sequencing was CD4+ T cells from blood, cultured in vitro, taken before SARS-CoV-2 vaccination. The source is a human donor who had recovered from COVID-19. The CDR3 nucleotides read TGCAGTCCCGGGACTAGCGGCACAGATACGCAGTATTTT. It codes for CSPGTSGTDTQYF.